These T cell receptor beta chains were read from a single sample in a study of blood T cell repertoires in COVID-19. Some clones are missing from TCRdb's copy, which holds only in-frame ones; the method was immunoSEQ multiplex PCR. The sample lists 93,000 or so clones, just over 85% occurring once. The sample comprised peripheral blood. These receptors originate from a human donor in a cohort sampled during active COVID-19. CDR3s include the opening cysteine and the closing phenylalanine or tryptophan. A D gene is named only where the DNA matches it firmly. Not all rows give a size; the values are once, few, many and, for expanded clones, a class.

TRBV28,few,TRBD1,TRBJ1-6,CASYGQGAHSYNSPLHF,TGTGCCAGCTACGGACAGGGGGCCCACTCCTATAATTCACCCCTCCACTTT
TRBV4-3,-,-,TRBJ2-5,CASSQDRAVKETQYF,TGCGCCAGCAGCCAAGATCGAGCCGTCAAAGAGACCCAGTACTTC
TRBV11-2,-,TRBD2,TRBJ2-2,CASSSALRREGTGELFF,TGTGCCAGCAGCTCGGCCCTACGCCGGGAGGGCACCGGGGAGCTGTTTTTT
TRBV7-8,few,-,TRBJ1-5,CASSLGSGGFSNQPQHF,TGTGCCAGCAGCCTGGGGAGTGGAGGTTTTAGCAATCAGCCCCAGCATTTT
TRBV27,few,TRBD1,TRBJ1-2,CASSLSGQGVGGYTF,TGTGCCAGCAGTTTATCCGGACAGGGGGTAGGAGGCTACACCTTC
TRBV7-2,-,TRBD2,TRBJ2-3,CASSPTSGTRGDTQYF,TGTGCCAGCAGCCCGACTAGCGGGACAAGGGGAGATACGCAGTATTTT
TRBV9,-,-,TRBJ2-1,CASSPGRLSYNEQFF,TGTGCCAGCAGCCCCGGGAGATTGTCCTACAATGAGCAGTTCTTC
TRBV6-5,-,TRBD1,TRBJ1-2,CASRAGGGGYTF,TGTGCCAGCAGAGCAGGGGGTGGTGGCTACACCTTC
TRBV19,-,-,TRBJ1-4,CASNLGQLNEKLFF,TGTGCCAGTAACCTTGGACAGCTTAATGAAAAACTGTTTTTT
TRBV9,once,-,TRBJ2-4,CASSTARGKNIQYF,TGTGCCAGCAGCACAGCACGCGGGAAAAACATTCAGTACTTC
TRBV27,-,-,TRBJ2-7,CASSPTALGESEQYF,TGTGCCAGCAGTCCGACTGCCCTTGGGGAGTCCGAGCAGTACTTC
TRBV7-2,-,-,TRBJ1-2,CASSFTEATRGYTF,TGTGCCAGCAGCTTTACGGAGGCGACGCGTGGCTACACCTTC
TRBV5-1,-,-,TRBJ1-2,CASSRDKDGYTF,TGCGCCAGCAGCCGAGACAAGGATGGCTACACCTTC
TRBV7-2,-,-,TRBJ2-7,CASSLNRNHYEQYF,TGTGCCAGCAGCTTAAACAGAAATCACTACGAGCAGTACTTC